These T cell receptor beta chains were read from a single sample in a study of blood T cell repertoires in COVID-19. TCRdb's table, derived via immunoSEQ multiplex PCR, lists solely in-frame clones and lacks some. The data contain around 180,000 clones, about 85% of them singletons. The specimen sequenced was peripheral blood. These receptors were collected from a man aged 60 to 75 with acute or convalescent COVID-19. Both conserved end residues are part of each CDR3.

TRBV7-2	13	TRBJ2-7	CASREGGVYEQYF
TRBV11-2	15	TRBJ2-5	CASSAGQGAKETQYF
TRBV7-8	13	TRBJ2-1	CASSLALTEKQFF
TRBV3-1/TRBV3-2	15	TRBJ2-1	CASSPLAVANNEQFF
TRBV5-1	13	TRBJ2-1	CASSGPSGHEQFF
TRBV12-3/TRBV12-4	13	TRBJ2-5	CASSLFRGETQYF
TRBV7-2	15	TRBJ2-1	CASSLRRQAVNEQFF
TRBV5-6	17	TRBJ1-1	CASSLVTSIDMNTEAFF
TRBV7-2	14	TRBJ1-4	CASSFGGGNEKLFF
TRBV27	14	TRBJ1-2	CASSLGRANYGYTF
TRBV4-2	17	TRBJ1-5	CASSQNNRVESNQPQHF
TRBV6-5	15	TRBJ2-1	CASSKVSGSYNEQFF
TRBV24-1	15	TRBJ1-5	CATSPGGLSNQPQHF
TRBV5-5	15	TRBJ1-5	CASSSTGDHNQPQHF
TRBV19	13	TRBJ1-4	CASSPGTQVKLFF
TRBV24-1	16	TRBJ2-3	CATSDLTSGSTDTQYF
TRBV2	13	TRBJ1-6	CASSGGAFSPLHF
TRBV29-1	11	TRBJ1-2	CSVWDSEGYTF
TRBV11-2	15	TRBJ2-1	CASSSTHRDTGEQFF
TRBV6-5	13	TRBJ2-3	CASSPRRGDTQYF
TRBV20-1	16	TRBJ1-5	CSASAFGRQGYRPQHF
TRBV27	15	TRBJ1-1	CASRQGGQMNTEAFF
TRBV29-1	12	TRBJ2-5	CSVVRGPETQYF
TRBV12-2	17	TRBJ2-7	CASRSPPGFLLPYEQYF
TRBV2	15	TRBJ1-2	CASADQTGGNYGYTF
TRBV7-9	17	TRBJ1-3	CASSLARGKEAGNTIYF
TRBV2	15	TRBJ1-6	CASSESGTGRSPLHF
TRBV10-3	18	TRBJ1-5	CAISGGTGGVLGNQPQHF